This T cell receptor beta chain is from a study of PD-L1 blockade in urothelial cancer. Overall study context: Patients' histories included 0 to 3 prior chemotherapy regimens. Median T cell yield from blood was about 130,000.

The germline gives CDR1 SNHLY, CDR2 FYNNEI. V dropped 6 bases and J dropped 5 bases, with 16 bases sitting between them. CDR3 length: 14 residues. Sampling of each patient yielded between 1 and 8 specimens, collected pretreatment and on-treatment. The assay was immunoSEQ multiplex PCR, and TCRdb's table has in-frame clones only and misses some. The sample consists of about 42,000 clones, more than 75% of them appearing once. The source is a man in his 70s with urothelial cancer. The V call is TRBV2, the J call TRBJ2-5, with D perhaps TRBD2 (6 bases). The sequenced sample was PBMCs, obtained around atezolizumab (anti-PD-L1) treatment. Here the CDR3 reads CASSPGRDGETQYF. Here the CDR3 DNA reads TGTGCCAGCAGCCCAGGGCGGGACGGCGAGACCCAGTACTTC.